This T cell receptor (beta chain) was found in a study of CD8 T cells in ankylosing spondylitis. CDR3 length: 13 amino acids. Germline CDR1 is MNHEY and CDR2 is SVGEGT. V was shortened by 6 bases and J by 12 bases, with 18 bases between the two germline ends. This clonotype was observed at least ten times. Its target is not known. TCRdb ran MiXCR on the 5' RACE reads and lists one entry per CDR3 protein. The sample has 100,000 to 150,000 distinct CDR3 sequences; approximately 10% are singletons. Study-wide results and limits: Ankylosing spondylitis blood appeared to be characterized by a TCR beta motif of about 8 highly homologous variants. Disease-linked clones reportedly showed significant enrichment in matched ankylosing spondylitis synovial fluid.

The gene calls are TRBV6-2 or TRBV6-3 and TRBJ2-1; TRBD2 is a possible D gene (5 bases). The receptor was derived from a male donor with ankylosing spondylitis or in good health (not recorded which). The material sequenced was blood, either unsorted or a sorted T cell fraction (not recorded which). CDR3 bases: TGTGCCAGCAGCGACCCCGGGGTCCTAGGGCAGTTCTTC. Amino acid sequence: CASSDPGVLGQFF.